A single sample is the source of the 11 T cell receptor beta chains below, sequenced in a study of T cell responses to AZD1222 COVID-19 vaccine. The assay was immunoSEQ multiplex PCR, and TCRdb's table has in-frame clones only and misses some. The table has under 170,000 clones, 94% seen once. Sequencing was performed on peripheral blood, taken on day 0 of AZD1222 vaccination. Receptor source: an adult in good health.

This clone is a singleton in its sample. This rearrangement joins TRBV7-9 to TRBJ2-2; 8 positions match TRBD1. V gave up 0 bases and J gave up 2 bases; unmatched junction bases: 2. Germline V gene sequence: CDR1 SEHNR, CDR2 FQNEAQ (reference sequence). This CDR3 comprises 16 residues. The CDR3 loop is CASSLADRANTGELFF. In DNA, the CDR3 is TGTGCCAGCAGCTTAGCGGACAGGGCAAACACCGGGGAGCTGTTTTTT.

The genes are TRBV27 and TRBJ2-1; no definite D call. The germline V and J ends were trimmed by 0 bases and 4 bases, with 13 bases remaining between them. The CDR3 spans 16 residues. Germline V lookup: CDR1 MNHEY, CDR2 SMNVEV (reference sequence). The chain's CDR3 is CASSLSLWVGYNEQFF. The CDR3 nucleotides are TGTGCCAGCAGTTTATCCCTCTGGGTCGGTTACAATGAGCAGTTCTTC.

This chain uses TRBV7-9 with TRBJ1-2; 10 bases match TRBD1. V was clipped by 0 bases and J by 7 bases; unmatched bases: 5. CDR1 and CDR2 (germline): SEHNR, FQNEAQ (reference sequence). CDR3 length equals 15 residues. The CDR3 loop is CASSLARQGASGYTF. CDR3 nucleotide sequence: TGTGCCAGCAGCTTAGCAAGACAGGGGGCCTCTGGCTACACCTTC.

This chain links TRBV19 with TRBJ2-1; D is unresolved. V lost 1 base, J lost 6 bases, and 7 bases lay in between. The CDR3 loop spans 13 amino acids. Germline CDR1 LNHDA, CDR2 SQIVND (reference sequence). CDR3 sequence: CASSIASGNEQFF. The CDR3 DNA reads as TGTGCCAGTAGTATAGCGTCAGGCAATGAGCAGTTCTTC.

V is TRBV27 and J is TRBJ2-7; D is possibly TRBD2 (5 bases). This CDR3 is built from 13 residues. V was trimmed by 9 bases and J by 0 bases, leaving 12 bases between them. Looked up from germline, CDR1 is MNHEY and CDR2 is SMNVEV (reference sequence). In DNA, the CDR3 is TGTGCCAGTGGCCACCGGGGCTCCTACGAGCAGTACGTC. It codes for CASGHRGSYEQYV.

The J gene is TRBJ1-5, the V gene TRBV27; the D gene is possibly TRBD1 (5 bases). CDR3 length: 16 amino acids. Germline loops: CDR1 MNHEY, CDR2 SMNVEV (reference sequence). V dropped 0 bases and J dropped 6 bases, with 15 bases sitting between them. CDR3 amino acids: CASSLSPGPTGQPQHF. CDR3 DNA: TGTGCCAGCAGTTTATCGCCAGGGCCCACCGGTCAGCCCCAGCATTTT.

The chain joins TRBV5-5 to TRBJ1-4; the D is unclear. Germline assignment: CDR1 SGHKS and CDR2 YYEKEE (reference sequence). This CDR3 has 15 residues. V dropped 5 bases and J dropped 1 base, with 12 bases sitting between them. The CDR3 reads CASSNSRGTNEKLFF. CDR3 sequence (DNA): TGTGCCAGCAGTAATTCGCGAGGAACTAATGAAAAACTGTTTTTT.

The V and J genes are TRBV27 and TRBJ2-7, with D unclear. Germline V CDR1 and CDR2: MNHEY, SMNVEV (reference sequence). Between the trimmed V and J ends, which lost 2 bases and 0 bases, there was a span of 8 bases. CDR3 length equals 14 residues. CDR3 sequence: CASSLIASSYEQYV. The CDR3, as DNA: TGTGCCAGCAGTTTAATAGCTAGCTCCTACGAGCAGTACGTC.

J is TRBJ2-5 and V is TRBV5-1; unclear D gene. The CDR3 runs 14 residues. Germline assignment: CDR1 SGHRS and CDR2 YFSETQ. V lost 0 bases and J lost 3, with 9 bases in between. For the CDR3, the DNA is TGCGCCAGCAGCTTGGGTCTAAGAGAAGAGACCCAGTACTTC. As protein: CASSLGLREETQYF.

DNA of the CDR3: TGTGCCAGCAGTTGGGGACTCCTGGGGGCCTATGGCTACACCTTC. It is translated as CASSWGLLGAYGYTF. J is TRBJ1-2 and V is TRBV6-5; TRBD1 might be the D (6 bases). Per germline, CDR1 MNHEY and CDR2 SVGAGI. V lost 4 bases to trimming and J lost 4 bases, with 16 bases between them. CDR3 length equals 15 residues.

This chain links TRBV5-1 with TRBJ2-2, with a possible D match to TRBD2 (6 bases). The V gene lost 3 bases and the J gene lost 1 base, with 10 bases spanning the gap. The CDR3 contains 15 residues. Germline loops: CDR1 SGHRS, CDR2 YFSETQ. The CDR3 region is CASSYGTENTGELFF. The CDR3 DNA sequence: TGCGCCAGCAGCTACGGGACTGAGAACACCGGGGAGCTGTTTTTT.